This TCR beta chain was captured by sequencing in a study of human T cells and chemical hapten exposure. Points from the study as a whole: Counts of TCRs above 1 in 1000 frequency stayed unchanged with DPC sensitization.

Unique molecular identifiers were attached to individual cDNA molecules during library preparation. In the authors' methods: Sample TCR counts, which ranged from about 23,224 to 750,000, had a median of around 96,000. TCRdb used MiXCR to reprocess the 5' RACE reads, holding one entry per CDR3 protein. The V and J calls here are based on TCRdb, not the publication. This table holds under 150,000 distinct CDR3 sequences, approximately 20% found once. This CDR3 has 14 amino acids. Trimming pared 5 bases from V and 3 bases from J, leaving 11 bases between. Germline CDR1 SGHTA, CDR2 FQGNSA. This clonotype has just a few counts. Its target is unknown. From whole blood left unfractionated, total RNA was extracted.

This TCR derives from a human donor in good health. V is TRBV7-2 and J is TRBJ2-1, with D possibly TRBD2 on 6 matching bases. This chain's CDR3 is CASSEPGLYNEQFF. CDR3 in DNA: TGTGCCAGCAGCGAACCGGGACTCTACAATGAGCAGTTCTTC.